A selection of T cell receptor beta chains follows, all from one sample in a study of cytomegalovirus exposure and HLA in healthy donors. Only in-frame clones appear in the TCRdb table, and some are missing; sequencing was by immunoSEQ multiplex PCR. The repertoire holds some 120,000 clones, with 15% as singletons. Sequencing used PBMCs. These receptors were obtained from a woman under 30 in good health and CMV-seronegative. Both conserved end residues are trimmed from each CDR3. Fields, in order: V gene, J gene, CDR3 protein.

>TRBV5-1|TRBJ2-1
ASSWGLAGGHRNEQF
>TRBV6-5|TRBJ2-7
ATSSPAGRPYEQY
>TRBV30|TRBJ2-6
AWSAGSGANVLT
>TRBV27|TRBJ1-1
ASSFGRGMNTEAF
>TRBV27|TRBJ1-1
ASENRVGTEAF
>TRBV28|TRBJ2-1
ASSPGTSGVDEQF
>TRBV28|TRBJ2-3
AGAGGAGIADTQY
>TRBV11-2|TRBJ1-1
ASSLVPGTEAF
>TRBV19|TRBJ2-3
ASSMSGRSTDTQY
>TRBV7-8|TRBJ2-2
ASSSGLAGAVADPTGELF
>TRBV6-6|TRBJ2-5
ASSAKETQY
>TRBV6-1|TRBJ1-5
ASSEASRGQPQH
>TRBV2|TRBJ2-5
ASSGDRGWETQY
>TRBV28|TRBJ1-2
ASRVSGTPANYGYT
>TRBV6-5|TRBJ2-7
ASSYSTSGSIYEQY
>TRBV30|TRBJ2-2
AWSPRPGGRLTGELF
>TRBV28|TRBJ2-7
ASSLTQGSLNVEQY
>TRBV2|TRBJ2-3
ASSKEASSSTDTQY
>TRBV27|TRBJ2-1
ASSPRGRSSYNEQF
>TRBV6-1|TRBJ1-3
ASSSGQAYGNTIY
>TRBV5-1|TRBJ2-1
ASGEGNEQF
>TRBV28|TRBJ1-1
ASSSTGRNTEAF
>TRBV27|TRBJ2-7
ASSSPGTNYEQY
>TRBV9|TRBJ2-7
ASSVGLSSYEQY
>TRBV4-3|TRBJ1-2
ASSHNGQGDGYT
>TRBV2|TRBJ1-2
AVKGQGSPTYGYT
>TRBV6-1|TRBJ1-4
ASRNRGDNEKLF
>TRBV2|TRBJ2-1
ASTPGQGLGANEQF
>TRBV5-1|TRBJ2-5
ASSLGGSGGETQY
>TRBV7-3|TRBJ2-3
ASSSATSGRIDTQY
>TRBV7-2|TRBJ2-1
ASSLVNNEQF
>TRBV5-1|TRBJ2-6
ASKGGVGANVLT
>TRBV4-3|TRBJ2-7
ASSQGTGIEQY
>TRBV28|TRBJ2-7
ASSAQLIPYEQY
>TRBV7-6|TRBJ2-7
ASSPTRQGNNEQY
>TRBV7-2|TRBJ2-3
ASSSQGDTQY
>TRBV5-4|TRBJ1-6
ASSLGGHVLNSPLH
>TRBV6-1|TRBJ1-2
ASSETAGTAQNYGYT
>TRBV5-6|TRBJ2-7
ASSWGPGSYEQY
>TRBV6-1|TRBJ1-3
ASSGADRTGNTIY